This is a list of T cell receptor beta chains from one sample in a study of OX40 agonist ivuxolimab in advanced cancers. The table came from immunoSEQ multiplex PCR; TCRdb's copy has only in-frame clones and leaves some out. This table holds more than 50,000 clones, approximately 94% found once. Specimen: CD4+ or CD8+ T cells sorted from blood, collected in a trial of the OX40 agonist ivuxolimab. The receptors were gathered from an adult with an advanced solid tumor such as melanoma, head and neck, liver or kidney cancer. Both conserved end residues are trimmed from each CDR3. Rows may omit the clone size; those that give it use once, few, many or a size class.

CDR3aa	j_gene	v_gene	abundance
ASSLGIGETQY	TRBJ2-5	TRBV27	-
ASSYSRGLGYGYT	TRBJ1-2	TRBV6-6	-
ASSFPVGTNYGYT	TRBJ1-2	TRBV5-4	-
ASSSRDRGEKLF	TRBJ1-4	TRBV7-9	-
ASSLRDSYRETQY	TRBJ2-5	TRBV28	-
ASSPGQVNEQY	TRBJ2-7	TRBV9	-
ASSQGVSGSFGHEQF	TRBJ2-1	TRBV4-3	-
ASSPATGGTHQPQH	TRBJ1-5	TRBV11-2	-
ASSLTSALGDTQY	TRBJ2-3	TRBV7-2	-
ASSHLGSIH	TRBJ1-5	TRBV4-1	-
ASSLVGGNGPQH	TRBJ1-5	TRBV7-9	-
ASSRGTGGLETQY	TRBJ2-5	TRBV7-3	-
ASSLFGAEAF	TRBJ1-1	TRBV5-6	-
ASSKPGQGSYNEQF	TRBJ2-1	TRBV2	-
ASSEARGRGGIQY	TRBJ2-4	TRBV6-1	-
ASSHPSGREWYEQY	TRBJ2-7	TRBV7-9	-
ASSRPGTTNEKLF	TRBJ1-4	TRBV5-6	-
ASSLMTSGDNEQF	TRBJ2-1	TRBV27	-
ASSVGDRRGPEAF	TRBJ1-1	TRBV9	-
ASSPQMGYEQY	TRBJ2-7	TRBV7-6	-
ASSLGSGTYEQY	TRBJ2-7	TRBV7-9	-
ASRGPSSYEQY	TRBJ2-7	TRBV13	-
ASSLSGGPKMNTEAF	TRBJ1-1	TRBV4-1	-
ASSYYQGVYGYT	TRBJ1-2	TRBV6-5	-
ASFDPGTANTEAF	TRBJ1-1	TRBV19	once
ATKAGPNYGYT	TRBJ1-2	TRBV7-9	-
ASTQGYEQY	TRBJ2-7	TRBV25-1	-
ASSPRDRGLGPNSNYGYT	TRBJ1-2	TRBV18	-
ASSLGDLNTGELF	TRBJ2-2	TRBV27	-
ASSLATSGDEQF	TRBJ2-1	TRBV7-6	-
ATPSGRGNNEQF	TRBJ2-1	TRBV5-1	-
ASSVGTRGQETQY	TRBJ2-5	TRBV9	-
ASSSGQDSLADAS	TRBJ2-7	TRBV5-8	-
ASSPGTSGRSNEQF	TRBJ2-1	TRBV4-3	-
ASSLDWDSDEKLF	TRBJ1-4	TRBV5-6	-
ASSDDSNTATNEKLF	TRBJ1-4	TRBV9	-
ASSPTGGGTGELF	TRBJ2-2	TRBV5-4	-
ATQAGTGVAEQY	TRBJ2-7	TRBV12-5	once
ASSLRAGGIAYNEQF	TRBJ2-1	TRBV6-4	-
ASTIAGASYEQY	TRBJ2-7	TRBV28	-
ASSPRRLAGGGETQY	TRBJ2-5	TRBV7-6	once
ASSVVPGMETQY	TRBJ2-5	TRBV9	-
ASSPTTNTGELF	TRBJ2-2	TRBV13	-
ASSPDRGLRNEQF	TRBJ2-1	TRBV4-3	once
ASSLLGQGETQY	TRBJ2-5	TRBV21-1	-
ASSLTSGGSYEQY	TRBJ2-7	TRBV5-1	-